The sequence of this T cell receptor beta chain was determined in a study of regulatory T cells in long-lasting Graves disease. In building TCR beta libraries, iRepertoire HTBI primers were used together with Arm-PCR of CDR3 regions. TCRdb analysed the multiplex PCR reads with MiXCR anew, one entry per CDR3 protein. The sample holds about 440,000 distinct CDR3 sequences, 14% to 15% seen once. Germline V gives CDR1 MNHGY, CDR2 SVAAGI. The CDR3 is 13 residues long. V dropped 0 bases and J dropped 11 bases, with 13 bases sitting between them. The sample's time point: newly diagnosed GD, antithyroid drugs for less than 3 months. Following extraction of RNA from PBMCs, that RNA was used to make the TCR library. This clonotype was counted ten times or more. The sample was also reused in another study, on T cells in Graves' hyperthyroidism and ophthalmopathy.

This specimen consisted of peripheral blood mononuclear cells (PBMCs), obtained at new diagnosis, from a patient treated with antithyroid drugs. The chain has TRBV6-9 and TRBJ1-1; D perhaps matches TRBD1 (6 bases). The clonotype originates from a woman aged 30 to 39 with Graves disease. CDR3 amino acids: CASSYSQGGRAFF. The CDR3 nucleotides read TGTGCCAGCAGTTATTCACAGGGTGGGCGGGCTTTCTTT.